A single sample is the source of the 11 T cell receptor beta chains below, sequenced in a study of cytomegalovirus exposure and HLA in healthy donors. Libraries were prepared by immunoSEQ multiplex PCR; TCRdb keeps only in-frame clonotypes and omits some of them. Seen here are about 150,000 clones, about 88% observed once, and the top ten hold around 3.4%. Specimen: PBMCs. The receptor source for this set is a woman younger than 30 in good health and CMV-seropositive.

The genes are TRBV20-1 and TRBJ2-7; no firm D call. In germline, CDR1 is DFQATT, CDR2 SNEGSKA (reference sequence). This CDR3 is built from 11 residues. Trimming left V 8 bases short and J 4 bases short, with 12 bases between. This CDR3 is CSPIPGYEQYF. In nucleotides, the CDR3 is TGCAGTCCCATCCCCGGTTACGAGCAGTACTTC.

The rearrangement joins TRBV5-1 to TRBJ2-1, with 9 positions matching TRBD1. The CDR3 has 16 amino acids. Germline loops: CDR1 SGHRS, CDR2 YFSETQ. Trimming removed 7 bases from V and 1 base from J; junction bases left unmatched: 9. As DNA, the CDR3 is TGCGCCAGCGATGGGGGACAGGGACGGTCCTACAATGAGCAGTTCTTC. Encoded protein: CASDGGQGRSYNEQFF.

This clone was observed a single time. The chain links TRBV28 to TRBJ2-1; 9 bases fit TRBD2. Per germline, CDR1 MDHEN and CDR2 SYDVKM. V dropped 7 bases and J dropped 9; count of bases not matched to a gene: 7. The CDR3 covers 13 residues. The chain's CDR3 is CASNPGLASEQFF. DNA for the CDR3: TGTGCCAGCAATCCGGGACTAGCTAGTGAGCAGTTCTTC.

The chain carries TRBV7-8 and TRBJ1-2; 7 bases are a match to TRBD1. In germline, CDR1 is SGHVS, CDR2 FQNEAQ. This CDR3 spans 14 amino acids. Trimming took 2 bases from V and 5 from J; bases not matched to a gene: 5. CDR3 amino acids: CASSLTGVGYGYTF. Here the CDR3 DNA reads TGTGCCAGCAGCTTAACAGGGGTTGGGTATGGCTACACCTTC.

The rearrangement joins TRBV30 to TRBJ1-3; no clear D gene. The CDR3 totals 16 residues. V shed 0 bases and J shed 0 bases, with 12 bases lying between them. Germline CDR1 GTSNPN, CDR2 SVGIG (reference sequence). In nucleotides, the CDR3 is TGTGCCTGGAGTGTACGGACTTGGCACTCTGGAAACACCATATATTTT. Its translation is CAWSVRTWHSGNTIYF.

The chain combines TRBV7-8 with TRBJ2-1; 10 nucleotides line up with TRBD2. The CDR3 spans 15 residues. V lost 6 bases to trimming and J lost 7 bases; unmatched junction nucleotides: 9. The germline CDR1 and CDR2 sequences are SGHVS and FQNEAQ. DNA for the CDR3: TGTGCCAGCAGGGTATCTAGCGGGAGTTGGAATGAGCAGTTCTTC. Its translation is CASRVSSGSWNEQFF.

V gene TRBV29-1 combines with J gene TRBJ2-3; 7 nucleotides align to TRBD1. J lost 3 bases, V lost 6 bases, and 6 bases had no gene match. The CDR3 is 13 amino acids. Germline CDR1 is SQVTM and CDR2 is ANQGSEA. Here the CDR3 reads CSVADRRTDTQYF. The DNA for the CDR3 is TGCAGCGTCGCGGACAGGCGGACAGATACGCAGTATTTT.

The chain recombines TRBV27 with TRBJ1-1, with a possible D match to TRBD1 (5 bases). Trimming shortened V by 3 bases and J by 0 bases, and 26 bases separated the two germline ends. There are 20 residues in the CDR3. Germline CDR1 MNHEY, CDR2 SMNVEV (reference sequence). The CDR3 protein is CASSFRAGLYTPNMNTEAFF. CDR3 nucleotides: TGTGCCAGCAGTTTCCGGGCAGGGCTCTATACCCCTAATATGAACACTGAAGCTTTCTTT.

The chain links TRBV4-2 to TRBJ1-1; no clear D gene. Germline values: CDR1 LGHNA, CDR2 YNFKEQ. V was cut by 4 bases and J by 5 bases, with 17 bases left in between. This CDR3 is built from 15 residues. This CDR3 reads CASSPTVGVGTEAFF. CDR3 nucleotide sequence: TGTGCCAGCAGCCCGACCGTCGGGGTAGGGACTGAAGCTTTCTTT.

The CDR3 DNA sequence: TGTGCCAGCAGCTTGGCTGGAGGTGAGACCCAGTACTTC. This translates into CASSLAGGETQYF. The chain combines TRBV5-6 with TRBJ2-5, with D possibly being TRBD2 (5 bases). The CDR3 covers 13 residues. CDR1 and CDR2 from the germline V gene are SGHDT and YYEEEE. V was shortened by 0 bases and J by 5 bases, with 8 bases between the two germline ends.

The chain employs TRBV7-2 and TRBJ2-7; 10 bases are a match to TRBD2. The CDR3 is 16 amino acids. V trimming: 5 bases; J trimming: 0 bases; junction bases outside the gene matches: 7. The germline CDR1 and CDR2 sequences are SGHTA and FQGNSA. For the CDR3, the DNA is TGTGCCAGCAGCACCCTAGCGGGAGAGGTCTCCTACGAGCAGTACTTC. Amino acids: CASSTLAGEVSYEQYF.